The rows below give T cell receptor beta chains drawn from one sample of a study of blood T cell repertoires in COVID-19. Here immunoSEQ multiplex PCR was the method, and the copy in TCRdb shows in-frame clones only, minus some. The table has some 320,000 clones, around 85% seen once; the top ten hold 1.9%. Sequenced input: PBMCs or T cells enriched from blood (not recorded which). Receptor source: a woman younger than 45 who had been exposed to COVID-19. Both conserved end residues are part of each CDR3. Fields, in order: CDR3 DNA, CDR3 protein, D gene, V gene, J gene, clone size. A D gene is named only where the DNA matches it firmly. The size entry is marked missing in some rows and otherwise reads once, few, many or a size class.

DNA: TGTGCCAGCAGCGTTCAACAGGGGGCGGCTGAAGCTTTCTTT; CDR3: CASSVQQGAAEAFF; D: TRBD1; V: TRBV4-2; J: TRBJ1-1; size: .
DNA: TGTGCCAGCAGCTTAGGGAGTGGACAGGGGGTAGATACGCAGTATTTT; CDR3: CASSLGSGQGVDTQYF; D: TRBD1; V: TRBV11-2; J: TRBJ2-3; size: .
DNA: TGTGCCAGCAGCCCTTACGGACTCCAAACCTACAATGAGCAGTTCTTC; CDR3: CASSPYGLQTYNEQFF; D: .; V: TRBV5-4; J: TRBJ2-1; size: .
DNA: TGTGCCAGCAGTGTTACAGGGGGCTTTGGAAACACCATATATTTT; CDR3: CASSVTGGFGNTIYF; D: TRBD1; V: TRBV28; J: TRBJ1-3; size: .
DNA: TGCGCCAGCAGCCAGGACAGCCCACAAGCTTTCTTT; CDR3: CASSQDSPQAFF; D: .; V: TRBV5-1; J: TRBJ1-1; size: .
DNA: TGTGCCAGCAGTGACTGGAAGGTAGGCAATGAGCAGTTCTTC; CDR3: CASSDWKVGNEQFF; D: .; V: TRBV5-6; J: TRBJ2-1; size: once
DNA: TGTGCCAGCAGCTCGACGGTGGCTTCCAGGGGGAACGAGCAGTACTTC; CDR3: CASSSTVASRGNEQYF; D: TRBD1; V: TRBV7-2; J: TRBJ2-7; size: .
DNA: TGTGCCAGCAGCGGAAACTCCGGGAACTCCGGTAATGAAAAACTGTTTTTT; CDR3: CASSGNSGNSGNEKLFF; D: .; V: TRBV9; J: TRBJ1-4; size: many
DNA: TGTGCCAGCAGGATAACAGTACCGAACACTGAAGCTTTCTTT; CDR3: CASRITVPNTEAFF; D: .; V: TRBV13; J: TRBJ1-1; size: .
DNA: TGTGCCAGCAGCTTAAATTTGGTGGAGGGGAGGGGAGCTTTCTTT; CDR3: CASSLNLVEGRGAFF; D: .; V: TRBV7-9; J: TRBJ1-1; size: once
DNA: TGTGCCAGCAGTTTACGGGGTCTAAATTCACCCCTCCACTTT; CDR3: CASSLRGLNSPLHF; D: .; V: TRBV27; J: TRBJ1-6; size: few
DNA: TGTGCCAGCAGCCCCCGGACAGGGCCTAAAAACATTCAGTACTTC; CDR3: CASSPRTGPKNIQYF; D: TRBD1; V: TRBV3-1/TRBV3-2; J: TRBJ2-4; size: once
DNA: TGTGCCAGCAGTCCAAAAACAGGGTATAATTCACCCCTCCACTTT; CDR3: CASSPKTGYNSPLHF; D: .; V: TRBV27; J: TRBJ1-6; size: .
DNA: TGTGCCAGCAGCCTGCCAGGGGGGCCGAGGGAGACCCAGTACTTC; CDR3: CASSLPGGPRETQYF; D: .; V: TRBV3-1/TRBV3-2; J: TRBJ2-5; size: .
DNA: TGTGCCAGCAGCCCCATGGACAGGGAACGGTCACCCCTCCACTTT; CDR3: CASSPMDRERSPLHF; D: TRBD1; V: TRBV11-2; J: TRBJ1-6; size: .
DNA: TGTGCCAGCAGTCGAAGGGGGCCCTTATTCACTGAAGCTTTCTTT; CDR3: CASSRRGPLFTEAFF; D: TRBD1; V: TRBV28; J: TRBJ1-1; size: .
DNA: TGCGCCAGCAGCCAAGATTTTACATACAGCCCATACACTGAAGCTTTCTTT; CDR3: CASSQDFTYSPYTEAFF; D: .; V: TRBV4-1; J: TRBJ1-1; size: .
DNA: TGTGCCAGCACCGTTAGGGGTTTTGACACTGAAGCTTTCTTT; CDR3: CASTVRGFDTEAFF; D: .; V: TRBV6-5; J: TRBJ1-1; size: .
DNA: TGCAGCGTTTATTCAGGGAAAGGCTACACCTTC; CDR3: CSVYSGKGYTF; D: .; V: TRBV29-1; J: TRBJ1-2; size: .
DNA: TGTGCCAGCAGCTTTAGCGGGGGCTCCTACGAGCAGTACTTC; CDR3: CASSFSGGSYEQYF; D: TRBD2; V: TRBV2; J: TRBJ2-7; size: .
DNA: TGTGCCAGCGTAGCGGTGGTCGTCCAAGAGACCCAGTACTTC; CDR3: CASVAVVVQETQYF; D: .; V: TRBV28; J: TRBJ2-5; size: .
DNA: TGTGCCAGCAGCTTCCGGGACTATGGCTACACCTTC; CDR3: CASSFRDYGYTF; D: .; V: TRBV2; J: TRBJ1-2; size: .
DNA: TGTGCCAGCAGCTCGGCCGGGGGAGGCTACTACGAGCAGTACTTC; CDR3: CASSSAGGGYYEQYF; D: .; V: TRBV7-2; J: TRBJ2-7; size: .
DNA: TGTGCCGGGTCTCTAATGGGGGGAGAGACCCAGTACTTC; CDR3: CAGSLMGGETQYF; D: .; V: TRBV2; J: TRBJ2-5; size: .
DNA: TGCGCCAGCAGCTTGGCCCCTAGCGGCTACGAGCAGTACTTC; CDR3: CASSLAPSGYEQYF; D: TRBD2; V: TRBV5-1; J: TRBJ2-7; size: once
DNA: TGCGCCAGCAGACTATCCATAAACTCTGGAAACACCATATATTTT; CDR3: CASRLSINSGNTIYF; D: .; V: TRBV5-1; J: TRBJ1-3; size: once
DNA: TGTGCCAGCAGAATCATCAGGAAGCAGCCCCAGCATTTT; CDR3: CASRIIRKQPQHF; D: .; V: TRBV2; J: TRBJ1-5; size: few
DNA: TGTGCCAGCAGCCCGGGACTAGCGACCGGGGAGCTGTTTTTT; CDR3: CASSPGLATGELFF; D: TRBD2; V: TRBV7-2; J: TRBJ2-2; size: many
DNA: TGTGCCAGCAGCCAAGAGGGGAGGCTTCGCAATCAGCCCCAGCATTTT; CDR3: CASSQEGRLRNQPQHF; D: .; V: TRBV4-2; J: TRBJ1-5; size: .
DNA: TGTGCCAGCAGCTTAATGACAGGGGGTCGGGAGACCCAGTACTTC; CDR3: CASSLMTGGRETQYF; D: TRBD1; V: TRBV7-3; J: TRBJ2-5; size: .
DNA: TGTGCCAGCAGTCCTCGGACAGACCATGGCTACACCTTC; CDR3: CASSPRTDHGYTF; D: .; V: TRBV28; J: TRBJ1-2; size: .
DNA: TGTGCCAGCAGTTCCGTCTCCATCAACAGGGCAACTAATGAAAAACTGTTTTTT; CDR3: CASSSVSINRATNEKLFF; D: .; V: TRBV28; J: TRBJ1-4; size: .
DNA: TGTGCCTGGAGTGACCCCCGGGGGGAAGGGGACTATGGCTACACCTTC; CDR3: CAWSDPRGEGDYGYTF; D: .; V: TRBV30; J: TRBJ1-2; size: .
DNA: TGTGCCAGCAGCTTACACCTTGGCAGGGCTCAAGAGACCCAGTACTTC; CDR3: CASSLHLGRAQETQYF; D: .; V: TRBV7-9; J: TRBJ2-5; size: .
DNA: TGTGCCAGCAGTTTACCTACGGGGTATGGCTACACCTTC; CDR3: CASSLPTGYGYTF; D: .; V: TRBV28; J: TRBJ1-2; size: .
DNA: TGCGCCAGCAGTGACCCCGGGACAGGGAAGGATGGCTACACCTTC; CDR3: CASSDPGTGKDGYTF; D: TRBD1; V: TRBV10-1; J: TRBJ1-2; size: .
DNA: TGTGCCAGCAGCCTTATAATGCCAGGGGAATCTTTCTTT; CDR3: CASSLIMPGESFF; D: .; V: TRBV12-3/TRBV12-4; J: TRBJ1-1; size: .
DNA: TGTGCCAGTAGTACCCACAAAGGACACCCAAATTCCTCTGGAAACACCATATATTTT; CDR3: CASSTHKGHPNSSGNTIYF; D: .; V: TRBV19; J: TRBJ1-3; size: .
DNA: TGTGCCAGCAGTTACGATGGGACAGGGGGCGACGGCTACTACGAGCAGTACTTC; CDR3: CASSYDGTGGDGYYEQYF; D: TRBD1; V: TRBV6-2/TRBV6-3; J: TRBJ2-7; size: few
DNA: TGTGCCAGCAGCGTCGGAGTTGGTCGCTACGAGCAGTACTTC; CDR3: CASSVGVGRYEQYF; D: .; V: TRBV9; J: TRBJ2-7; size: .
DNA: TGTGCCAGCAGTTTATTTTCAGGGGGCCTTGGCGAGCAGTACTTC; CDR3: CASSLFSGGLGEQYF; D: TRBD1; V: TRBV27; J: TRBJ2-7; size: .
DNA: TGTGCCAGCAGCTTAGGAGGGAACACCGGGGAGCTGTTTTTT; CDR3: CASSLGGNTGELFF; D: .; V: TRBV7-8; J: TRBJ2-2; size: few
DNA: TGTGCCACCAGCAGAGAAAGGACAGGGCAGTTCTTC; CDR3: CATSRERTGQFF; D: TRBD1; V: TRBV15; J: TRBJ2-1; size: once
DNA: TGTGCCAGTAGTCGCCGGGACAGGGGGTGGACAGATACGCAGTATTTT; CDR3: CASSRRDRGWTDTQYF; D: TRBD1; V: TRBV19; J: TRBJ2-3; size: once
DNA: TGTGCCAGCAGCTTAGCGGGAGTAACTAAATACGAGCAGTACTTC; CDR3: CASSLAGVTKYEQYF; D: .; V: TRBV7-2; J: TRBJ2-7; size: .
DNA: TGTGCCAGCACCCAAGGAGTCTCCTACGAGCAGTACTTC; CDR3: CASTQGVSYEQYF; D: .; V: TRBV5-6; J: TRBJ2-7; size: .
DNA: TGCGCCAGCAGCCCACGGGGAGAACCAAACACCATATATTTT; CDR3: CASSPRGEPNTIYF; D: .; V: TRBV5-1; J: TRBJ1-3; size: .
DNA: TGTGCCAGCACCCCAGGAATTACCTACGAGCAGTACTTC; CDR3: CASTPGITYEQYF; D: .; V: TRBV2; J: TRBJ2-7; size: once
DNA: TGTGCCAGCAGCTTAGCCCGAGATGTTGAAGAGACCCAGTACTTC; CDR3: CASSLARDVEETQYF; D: .; V: TRBV7-3; J: TRBJ2-5; size: .
DNA: TGTGCCTGGAGTCCTACAGGGGGCCAGCCCCAGCATTTT; CDR3: CAWSPTGGQPQHF; D: TRBD1; V: TRBV30; J: TRBJ1-5; size: .
DNA: TGCAGCGTTGAAACGAGGTCCTACGAGCAGTACTTC; CDR3: CSVETRSYEQYF; D: .; V: TRBV29-1; J: TRBJ2-7; size: .
DNA: TGTGCCAGCAGTCGAACACGACAGGGGAACGAGCAGTACTTC; CDR3: CASSRTRQGNEQYF; D: TRBD1; V: TRBV6-5; J: TRBJ2-7; size: .